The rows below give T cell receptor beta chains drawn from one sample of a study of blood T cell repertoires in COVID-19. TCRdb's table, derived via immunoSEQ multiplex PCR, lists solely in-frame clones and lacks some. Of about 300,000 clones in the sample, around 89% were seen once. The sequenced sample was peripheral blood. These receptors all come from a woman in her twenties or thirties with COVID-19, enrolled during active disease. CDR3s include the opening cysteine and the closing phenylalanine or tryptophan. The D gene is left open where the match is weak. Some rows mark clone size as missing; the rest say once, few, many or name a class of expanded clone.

CDR3nt: TGTGCCAGTAGTCATAGCGGGCCGGAAACGGGTAGGGGTGAGCAGTTCTTC
CDR3aa: CASSHSGPETGRGEQFF
abundance: -
v_gene: TRBV19
j_gene: TRBJ2-1
d_gene: TRBD2
len: 17

CDR3nt: TGTGCCAGCAGCTTGTCGCGGCAGTCGGGTGAAAAACTGTTTTTT
CDR3aa: CASSLSRQSGEKLFF
abundance: -
v_gene: TRBV5-4
j_gene: TRBJ1-4
d_gene: -
len: 15

CDR3nt: TGTGCCATCAGTGAGGCGTCCAACACCGGGGAGCTGTTTTTT
CDR3aa: CAISEASNTGELFF
abundance: -
v_gene: TRBV10-3
j_gene: TRBJ2-2
d_gene: -
len: 14

CDR3nt: TGCGCCAGCAGCACCGGGACAGCGGGCCGGGATACGCAGTATTTT
CDR3aa: CASSTGTAGRDTQYF
abundance: -
v_gene: TRBV5-1
j_gene: TRBJ2-3
d_gene: -
len: 15

CDR3nt: TGTGCCAGCAGCATGACAGGGCTCTACGAAAAACTGTTTTTT
CDR3aa: CASSMTGLYEKLFF
abundance: -
v_gene: TRBV7-9
j_gene: TRBJ1-4
d_gene: TRBD1
len: 14

CDR3nt: TGTGCCAGCAAGGGGGGACCGGGACAGGGGGCGAGTCAGCCCCAGCATTTT
CDR3aa: CASKGGPGQGASQPQHF
abundance: -
v_gene: TRBV28
j_gene: TRBJ1-5
d_gene: TRBD1
len: 17

CDR3nt: TGTGCCAGCAGCCATGGACAGTTTAGCAATCAGCCCCAGCATTTT
CDR3aa: CASSHGQFSNQPQHF
abundance: -
v_gene: TRBV28
j_gene: TRBJ1-5
d_gene: -
len: 15

CDR3nt: TGTGCCAGCAGTGAGGGAGGACAGGGAGTAAGGGACTATGGCTACACCTTC
CDR3aa: CASSEGGQGVRDYGYTF
abundance: -
v_gene: TRBV25-1
j_gene: TRBJ1-2
d_gene: TRBD1
len: 17

CDR3nt: TGTGCCAGCAGTTACGGTGCGACCGGGGAGCTGTTTTTT
CDR3aa: CASSYGATGELFF
abundance: -
v_gene: TRBV6-5
j_gene: TRBJ2-2
d_gene: -
len: 13

CDR3nt: TGTGCCAGCAGCTTAGCGCGGGATTCACCCCTCCACTTT
CDR3aa: CASSLARDSPLHF
abundance: -
v_gene: TRBV7-9
j_gene: TRBJ1-6
d_gene: -
len: 13

CDR3nt: TGCGCCAGTGCGACCGGGAGCTCCTATAATTCACCCCTCCACTTT
CDR3aa: CASATGSSYNSPLHF
abundance: -
v_gene: TRBV5-1
j_gene: TRBJ1-6
d_gene: -
len: 15

CDR3nt: TGTGCCAGCAGCTCCCGGTCTTGGGGACTAGGCAGCGATACGCAGTATTTT
CDR3aa: CASSSRSWGLGSDTQYF
abundance: -
v_gene: TRBV9
j_gene: TRBJ2-3
d_gene: TRBD2
len: 17

CDR3nt: TGTGCCAGCAGTGGGAGCCGAGACCCTCCCTATGGCTACACCTTC
CDR3aa: CASSGSRDPPYGYTF
abundance: -
v_gene: TRBV2
j_gene: TRBJ1-2
d_gene: -
len: 15

CDR3nt: TGTGCCAGCAGCCCAGGGGGTAGATCTGGCTACACCTTC
CDR3aa: CASSPGGRSGYTF
abundance: -
v_gene: TRBV11-3
j_gene: TRBJ1-2
d_gene: TRBD1
len: 13

CDR3nt: TGTGCCAGCTCAGTTCCCAGGGGTCTGAACACTGAAGCTTTCTTT
CDR3aa: CASSVPRGLNTEAFF
abundance: -
v_gene: TRBV18
j_gene: TRBJ1-1
d_gene: -
len: 15

CDR3nt: TGTGCCAGCAGTCCCGGGACAGGTGGCTTAGGGCAGTACTTC
CDR3aa: CASSPGTGGLGQYF
abundance: -
v_gene: TRBV7-2
j_gene: TRBJ2-7
d_gene: TRBD1
len: 14

CDR3nt: TGTGCCAGCAGCCCAATAGGACAGGGGACCTATGGCTACACCTTC
CDR3aa: CASSPIGQGTYGYTF
abundance: -
v_gene: TRBV5-4
j_gene: TRBJ1-2
d_gene: TRBD1
len: 15

CDR3nt: TGTGCCAGCAGCTTAGCGGGACAGGCTGAAGCTTTCTTT
CDR3aa: CASSLAGQAEAFF
abundance: once
v_gene: TRBV7-2
j_gene: TRBJ1-1
d_gene: TRBD1
len: 13

CDR3nt: TGTGCCAGCAGTGCCCCCTTCGGGGGGTTAACTGAAGCTTTCTTT
CDR3aa: CASSAPFGGLTEAFF
abundance: -
v_gene: TRBV2
j_gene: TRBJ1-1
d_gene: -
len: 15

CDR3nt: TGTGCCAGCAGTTACACGGGACAGAGGAATGAGCAGTTCTTC
CDR3aa: CASSYTGQRNEQFF
abundance: -
v_gene: TRBV6-5
j_gene: TRBJ2-1
d_gene: TRBD1
len: 14

CDR3nt: TGTGCCATCAGCGCCGGGACAGGGGAGGCCTACACCTTC
CDR3aa: CAISAGTGEAYTF
abundance: -
v_gene: TRBV10-3
j_gene: TRBJ1-2
d_gene: TRBD1
len: 13

CDR3nt: TGTGCCAGCAGCTTGCCCACTGGAACAGGGACAACAGATACGCAGTATTTT
CDR3aa: CASSLPTGTGTTDTQYF
abundance: -
v_gene: TRBV7-9
j_gene: TRBJ2-3
d_gene: -
len: 17

CDR3nt: TGTGCCAGCAGCCGGGAGCTTGGTGAAAAACTGTTTTTT
CDR3aa: CASSRELGEKLFF
abundance: few
v_gene: TRBV11-2
j_gene: TRBJ1-4
d_gene: -
len: 13

CDR3nt: TGTGCCAGCAGCTTTGGACAGGGGGCTGGCTACACCTTC
CDR3aa: CASSFGQGAGYTF
abundance: -
v_gene: TRBV13
j_gene: TRBJ1-2
d_gene: TRBD1
len: 13

CDR3nt: TGTGCCAGCAGCTTGGAGGGGCAATGGACCTACGAGCAGTACTTC
CDR3aa: CASSLEGQWTYEQYF
abundance: -
v_gene: TRBV5-4
j_gene: TRBJ2-7
d_gene: -
len: 15

CDR3nt: TGTGCCAGCAGGGGGGGTTGGGAGCCCCAGCATTTT
CDR3aa: CASRGGWEPQHF
abundance: -
v_gene: TRBV6-5
j_gene: TRBJ1-5
d_gene: -
len: 12

CDR3nt: TGCGCCAGCAGCCCAGGCGGGTCTGGCGCTGAAGCTTTCTTT
CDR3aa: CASSPGGSGAEAFF
abundance: -
v_gene: TRBV5-1
j_gene: TRBJ1-1
d_gene: -
len: 14

CDR3nt: TGTGCCAGCAGTTACGGTCAGGGGGGCTACGAGCAGTACTTC
CDR3aa: CASSYGQGGYEQYF
abundance: -
v_gene: TRBV6-5
j_gene: TRBJ2-7
d_gene: -
len: 14

CDR3nt: TGCGCCAGCAGAGAGGGACTGGGCGATGGCTACACCTTC
CDR3aa: CASREGLGDGYTF
abundance: -
v_gene: TRBV5-1
j_gene: TRBJ1-2
d_gene: -
len: 13

CDR3nt: TGTGCCAGCAGCGCGGACAGGGGAAATTCACCCCTCCACTTT
CDR3aa: CASSADRGNSPLHF
abundance: -
v_gene: TRBV5-4
j_gene: TRBJ1-6
d_gene: TRBD1
len: 14

CDR3nt: TGTGCCAGCAGCCAAGAGGGCAGGGTGAACTATGGCTACACCTTC
CDR3aa: CASSQEGRVNYGYTF
abundance: -
v_gene: TRBV3-1/TRBV3-2
j_gene: TRBJ1-2
d_gene: -
len: 15

CDR3nt: TGTGCCAGCAGTTTTGTGGGGCTGGAGACCCAGTACTTC
CDR3aa: CASSFVGLETQYF
abundance: -
v_gene: TRBV12-3/TRBV12-4
j_gene: TRBJ2-5
d_gene: -
len: 13

CDR3nt: TGCAGCGTTGAAGATCCCACAGGGACGAAAGGGTACAATGAGCAGTTCTTC
CDR3aa: CSVEDPTGTKGYNEQFF
abundance: -
v_gene: TRBV29-1
j_gene: TRBJ2-1
d_gene: -
len: 17

CDR3nt: TGTGCCCAGCGGGATCGGCGGTTAAATGAAAAACTGTTTTTT
CDR3aa: CAQRDRRLNEKLFF
abundance: -
v_gene: TRBV2
j_gene: TRBJ1-4
d_gene: -
len: 14

CDR3nt: TGTGCCAGCAGCTTAGATTTCAGGGGAGGAAACACCATATATTTT
CDR3aa: CASSLDFRGGNTIYF
abundance: -
v_gene: TRBV7-6
j_gene: TRBJ1-3
d_gene: -
len: 15

CDR3nt: TGTGCCAGCAGCAAAGTGGGGACAGGGGGTGAAAAACTGTTTTTT
CDR3aa: CASSKVGTGGEKLFF
abundance: -
v_gene: TRBV21-1
j_gene: TRBJ1-4
d_gene: -
len: 15

CDR3nt: TGTGCCTTTGAGAGGGGGCGGACCTCCAAGGGAAACACCATATATTTT
CDR3aa: CAFERGRTSKGNTIYF
abundance: once
v_gene: TRBV25-1
j_gene: TRBJ1-3
d_gene: TRBD1
len: 16

CDR3nt: TGTGCCAGCTCACCACGGCAGGGCATCTACAATGAGCAGTTCTTC
CDR3aa: CASSPRQGIYNEQFF
abundance: -
v_gene: TRBV18
j_gene: TRBJ2-1
d_gene: -
len: 15